The 29 T cell receptor beta chains listed next were all sequenced from one sample in a study of shared clonotypes between healthy human individuals. Measured with immunoSEQ multiplex PCR; TCRdb has only the in-frame clones, and not every one. The table includes a few million clones, over 90% detected once. What was sequenced was naive CD4+ T cells from PBMCs. As for subset: CD45RA+ positively selected. These receptors all stem from a man between 18 and 29 years old in good health. Some clones in this sample may be carry-over from other donors' samples.

The CDR3: CAISEVGGAGSHEQFF. The CDR3 nucleotides read TGTGCCATCAGTGAGGTAGGTGGAGCGGGGAGCCATGAGCAGTTCTTC. The chain has TRBV10-3 and TRBJ2-1; the match to TRBD2 covers 7 bases. Losses at the gene ends were 2 bases for V and 8 bases for J; bases not matched to a gene: 12. CDR1 is ENHRY, CDR2 SYGVKD, per germline. This CDR3 is 16 amino acids long.

V gene TRBV6-6 combines with J gene TRBJ1-1; TRBD1 agrees at 10 bases. J was trimmed by 4 bases and V by 7 bases; bases with no gene match: 12. The CDR3 has 16 residues. The germline V gene encodes CDR1 MNHNY and CDR2 SVGAGI (reference sequence). The CDR3: CASNDGTGVVGTEAFF. The CDR3 coding sequence is TGTGCCAGCAATGACGGGACAGGGGTCGTAGGCACTGAAGCTTTCTTT.

The V gene is TRBV28, the J gene TRBJ2-7; unclear D gene. The CDR3 runs to 12 residues. The V gene lost 5 bases and the J gene lost 4 bases, with 9 bases spanning the gap. Germline CDR1 is MDHEN and CDR2 is SYDVKM. Written as DNA, the CDR3 is TGTGCCAGCAGTCCGGTCTCGTACGAGCAGTACTTC. It translates to CASSPVSYEQYF.

J is TRBJ2-1 and V is TRBV5-5; D could derive from TRBD1 or TRBD2 (5 bases each). V was pared by 1 base and J by 6 bases, with 20 bases between. Per germline, CDR1 SGHKS and CDR2 YYEKEE (reference sequence). This CDR3 has 17 residues. CDR3 protein: CASSLPFGTGLGNEQFF. CDR3 sequence (DNA): TGTGCCAGCAGCTTGCCGTTCGGGACGGGGCTCGGCAATGAGCAGTTCTTC.

The chain uses TRBV19 and TRBJ2-7, with 14 bases lining up with TRBD2. The CDR3 extends over 16 amino acids. Looked up from germline, CDR1 is LNHDA and CDR2 is SQIVND (reference sequence). V was clipped by 9 bases and J by 2 bases; unmatched bases: 9. The chain's CDR3 is CASGLAGGPRPYEQYF. The CDR3 DNA sequence: TGTGCCAGCGGACTAGCGGGAGGCCCACGACCCTACGAGCAGTACTTC.

For this clone: Different DNA sequences within this sample yield the same CDR3. The rearrangement uses TRBV6-1 and TRBJ2-7; 12 positions match TRBD2. Germline lookup yields CDR1 MNHNS and CDR2 SASEGT. V lost 5 bases and J lost 1; bases outside the gene matches: 3. This CDR3 comprises 15 residues. The CDR3 nucleotides are TGTGCCAGCAGTTCCGGGACTAGCGGGTCCTACGAGCAGTACTTC. This encodes CASSSGTSGSYEQYF.

The chain links TRBV9 to TRBJ2-7, with D maybe TRBD1 (5 bases). V was clipped by 3 bases and J by 10 bases, with 23 bases between them. Per the germline V gene, CDR1 is SGDLS and CDR2 is YYNGEE. This CDR3 contains 15 residues. The CDR3 bases are TGTGCCAGCAGCGAGGGGCTGGGGTGGGCGAGCGACCAGTACTTC. Translating gives CASSEGLGWASDQYF.

The gene calls are TRBV29-1 and TRBJ1-3; TRBD1 matches at 7 bases. The ends lost 7 bases at V and 10 bases at J; junction bases unmatched: 13. The CDR3 has 13 residues. Germline V gene lookup returns CDR1 SQVTM and CDR2 ANQGSEA. CDR3 residues: CSASGTVRGTIYF. The CDR3 coding sequence is TGCAGCGCCTCCGGGACAGTGAGGGGAACCATATATTTT.

The chain has TRBV5-1 and TRBJ2-2; no firm D call. Trimming shortened V by 4 bases and J by 0 bases, and 10 bases separated the two germline ends. Germline CDR1 reads SGHRS; CDR2 reads YFSETQ. The CDR3 is 15 amino acids. The CDR3 nucleotides read TGCGCCAGCAGCAGAGCAACTCCGAACACCGGGGAGCTGTTTTTT. Translating gives CASSRATPNTGELFF. Drawing the rest from reference TRBV5-1 and TRBJ2-2, the complete variable domain is KAGVTQTPRYLIKTRGQQVTLSCSPISGHRSVSWYQQTPGQGLQFLFEYFSETQRNKGNFPGRFSGRQFSNSRSEMNVSTLELGDSALYLCASSRATPNTGELFFGEGSRLTVL.

The chain is built from TRBV9 and TRBJ1-4; TRBD1 is a possible D gene (6 bases). The length of the CDR3 is 15 residues. Germline V gives CDR1 SGDLS, CDR2 YYNGEE. V lost 4 bases, J lost 5 bases, and 15 bases lay in between. CDR3 sequence: CASSPRGTRNEKLFF. CDR3 DNA sequence: TGTGCCAGCAGCCCCCGGGGGACAAGAAATGAAAAACTGTTTTTT.

The chain has TRBV5-1 and TRBJ2-5, with D maybe TRBD1 (5 bases). Germline-derived CDR1 and CDR2 are SGHRS and YFSETQ. Trimming pared 3 bases from V and 0 bases from J, leaving 21 bases between. The CDR3 has 18 residues. The CDR3 spells CASSSGLQAWRNQETQYF. In DNA form, the CDR3 reads TGCGCCAGCAGCTCAGGATTACAGGCCTGGCGGAACCAAGAGACCCAGTACTTC. The variable domain in full, completed from reference TRBV5-1 and TRBJ2-5, reads KAGVTQTPRYLIKTRGQQVTLSCSPISGHRSVSWYQQTPGQGLQFLFEYFSETQRNKGNFPGRFSGRQFSNSRSEMNVSTLELGDSALYLCASSSGLQAWRNQETQYFGPGTRLLVL.

This clone was observed once. The chain carries TRBV5-1 and TRBJ2-3; 7 bases match TRBD1. V dropped 6 bases and J dropped 0; count of bases not matched to a gene: 4. The CDR3 is 14 amino acids. CDR1 and CDR2 (germline): SGHRS, YFSETQ. CDR3 nucleotide sequence: TGCGCCAGCAAGGGACAGATAAGCACAGATACGCAGTATTTT. Translation gives CASKGQISTDTQYF.

The gene calls are TRBV4-3 and TRBJ2-1, with 8 positions matching TRBD2. Germline V gene lookup returns CDR1 LGHNA and CDR2 YSLEER. V gave up 4 bases and J gave up 2 bases; unmatched junction bases: 10. CDR3 length: 17 amino acids. The CDR3 DNA is TGCGCCAGCAGCCCTCATTTAGCGGGAAACCCCTACAATGAGCAGTTCTTC. Translated, it gives CASSPHLAGNPYNEQFF.

The chain has TRBV11-2 and TRBJ1-2; 9 positions match TRBD1. CDR3 length: 14 amino acids. Germline V CDR1 and CDR2: SGHAT, FQNNGV. The trim removed 5 bases at V and 7 bases at J, leaving 8 bases unmatched. The CDR3 nucleotides read TGTGCCAGCAGCAGAGGGACAGGGTCGGCTGGCTACACCTTC. Translation gives CASSRGTGSAGYTF.

The rearrangement joins TRBV5-1 to TRBJ1-1; tentative D call: TRBD1 (5 bases). The CDR3 has 14 residues. CDR1 is SGHRS and CDR2 is YFSETQ in the germline V gene. Trimming shortened V by 3 bases and J by 5 bases, and 14 bases separated the two germline ends. The CDR3 DNA reads as TGCGCCAGCAGCTCCGGGACCGCCTGGACTGAAGCTTTCTTT. The encoded protein is CASSSGTAWTEAFF. The variable domain in full, with the rest retrieved from reference TRBV5-1 and TRBJ1-1, is KAGVTQTPRYLIKTRGQQVTLSCSPISGHRSVSWYQQTPGQGLQFLFEYFSETQRNKGNFPGRFSGRQFSNSRSEMNVSTLELGDSALYLCASSSGTAWTEAFFGQGTRLTVV.

The J gene is TRBJ2-7, the V gene TRBV28; possibly TRBD2 for D (7 bases). Between the trimmed V and J ends, which lost 3 bases and 3 bases, there was a span of 15 bases. This CDR3 is 15 amino acids long. Germline values: CDR1 MDHEN, CDR2 SYDVKM. DNA for the CDR3: TGTGCCAGCAGTTTCCGGGGGGCAGCGGTCTACGAGCAGTACTTC. Encoded protein: CASSFRGAAVYEQYF. Drawing the rest from reference TRBV28 and TRBJ2-7, the complete variable domain is DVKVTQSSRYLVKRTGEKVFLECVQDMDHENMFWYRQDPGLGLRLIYFSYDVKMKEKGDIPEGYSVSREKKERFSLILESASTNQTSMYLCASSFRGAAVYEQYFGPGTRLTVT.

The rearrangement links TRBV6-1 to TRBJ2-3; the D gene is possibly TRBD2 (5 bases). V lost 6 bases to trimming and J lost 2 bases, with 15 bases between them. Per the germline V gene, CDR1 is MNHNS and CDR2 is SASEGT. This CDR3 has 15 residues. CDR3 DNA: TGTGCCAGCAGAGACACAGCGAGGGCCACAGATACGCAGTATTTT. This sequence encodes CASRDTARATDTQYF.

V usage is TRBV11-3 and J usage is TRBJ1-1; maybe TRBD1 (5 bases). The V end lost 4 bases, the J end lost 1 base, and 16 bases lay between the germline ends. The CDR3 is 16 residues long. CDR1 and CDR2 from the germline V gene are SGHNT and YENEEA. The CDR3 bases are TGTGCCAGCAGCTGCCTGGGGCGTCAGGGGAACACTGAAGCTTTCTTT. It is translated as CASSCLGRQGNTEAFF.

Note on this clone: At the DNA level, this CDR3 is encoded by other sequences in the same sample as well. The genes are TRBV6-5 and TRBJ1-2; D is perhaps TRBD1 (5 bases). The CDR3 extends over 13 amino acids. Germline CDR1 MNHEY, CDR2 SVGAGI. Trimming took off 0 bases at V and 4 bases at J, with 6 bases between the two ends. CDR3 in DNA: TGTGCCAGCAGTTACTCGGGGGTCTATGGCTACACCTTC. Translated: CASSYSGVYGYTF.

The gene calls are TRBV5-1 and TRBJ1-2, with 8 bases matching TRBD1. J gave up 2 bases and V 6 bases, and 15 bases lay outside the gene matches. The CDR3 is 17 amino acids. Germline V gene lookup returns CDR1 SGHRS and CDR2 YFSETQ. The CDR3 is CASKFGTGSTPNYGYTF. The CDR3 DNA is TGCGCCAGCAAGTTTGGGACAGGATCTACCCCGAACTATGGCTACACCTTC.

The chain carries TRBV5-1 and TRBJ1-1; TRBD1 might be the D (6 bases). Trimming left V 0 bases short and J 6 bases short, with 15 bases between. Germline V gene lookup returns CDR1 SGHRS and CDR2 YFSETQ. The CDR3 is 15 amino acids. The CDR3 here is CASSLVPGEGAEAFF. Here the CDR3 DNA reads TGCGCCAGCAGCTTGGTGCCGGGAGAGGGGGCTGAAGCTTTCTTT.

The V call is TRBV5-1, the J call TRBJ2-5; possibly TRBD2 for D (6 bases). V lost 0 bases, J lost 0 bases, and 9 bases lay in between. Germline-derived CDR1 and CDR2 are SGHRS and YFSETQ. The CDR3 consists of 15 residues. The CDR3 bases are TGCGCCAGCAGCTTGGCTAGCGCGTACCAAGAGACCCAGTACTTC. This sequence encodes CASSLASAYQETQYF.

Regarding this clone: Other DNA sequences within the sample encode an identical CDR3. V gene TRBV9 combines with J gene TRBJ2-3, with 7 nucleotides matching TRBD2. Germline CDR1 SGDLS, CDR2 YYNGEE. This CDR3 is 15 amino acids long. The V segment lost 0 bases and the J segment 2 bases; nucleotides outside the gene matches: 3. CDR3: CASSVGTRSTDTQYF. The CDR3 DNA reads as TGTGCCAGCAGCGTAGGGACTAGATCCACAGATACGCAGTATTTT.

V is TRBV6-5 and J is TRBJ2-5; 9 bases line up with TRBD1. The CDR3 is 14 amino acids. CDR1 and CDR2 (germline): MNHEY, SVGAGI. The trim removed 4 bases at V and 5 bases at J, leaving 5 bases unmatched. CDR3 residues: CASSSSTGGETQYF. The CDR3 region has the DNA TGTGCCAGCAGTTCCTCGACAGGGGGGGAGACCCAGTACTTC.

The chain recombines TRBV9 with TRBJ2-3; 8 nucleotides align to TRBD1. V was clipped by 5 bases and J by 1 base; unmatched bases: 12. Germline-derived CDR1 and CDR2 are SGDLS and YYNGEE. The CDR3 spans 17 residues. The CDR3 DNA reads as TGTGCCAGCAGTGCTCCGGGATCGGGACAGGGCACAGATACGCAGTATTTT. This sequence encodes CASSAPGSGQGTDTQYF. Looking up the rest from reference TRBV9 and TRBJ2-3 gives the full variable domain: DSGVTQTPKHLITATGQRVTLRCSPRSGDLSVYWYQQSLDQGLQFLIQYYNGEERAKGNILERFSAQQFPDLHSELNLSSLELGDSALYFCASSAPGSGQGTDTQYFGPGTRLTVL.

The chain has TRBV15 and TRBJ2-2, with 8 bases fitting TRBD1. Per germline, CDR1 LNHNV and CDR2 YYDKDF (reference sequence). The CDR3 is 15 amino acids. V lost 4 bases, J lost 5 bases, and 6 bases stayed unmatched. CDR3 nucleotide sequence: TGTGCCACCAGCAAGGACAGGGCAGGGACCGGGGAGCTGTTTTTT. This codes for CATSKDRAGTGELFF. Full variable domain (rest looked up from reference TRBV15 and TRBJ2-2): DAMVIQNPRYQVTQFGKPVTLSCSQTLNHNVMYWYQQKSSQAPKLLFHYYDKDFNNEADTPDNFQSRRPNTSFCFLDIRSPGLGDTAMYLCATSKDRAGTGELFFGEGSRLTVL.

In the case of this clone: Other DNA sequences of this sample code for an identical CDR3. This rearrangement joins TRBV5-1 to TRBJ2-7, with D perhaps matching TRBD2 (6 bases). CDR1 is SGHRS, CDR2 YFSETQ, per germline. The CDR3 sequence is 14 residues long. Trimming removed 0 bases at V and 0 bases at J, with 7 bases between. The DNA of the CDR3 is TGCGCCAGCAGCTTGGGCGGGAACTCCTACGAGCAGTACTTC. As protein: CASSLGGNSYEQYF.

The chain links TRBV5-1 to TRBJ2-4; 11 bases are shared with TRBD1. This CDR3 region has 20 residues. Per the germline V gene, CDR1 is SGHRS and CDR2 is YFSETQ. After removal of 2 bases from V and 2 bases from J, the junction contained 15 bases not matched to a gene. CDR3 bases: TGCGCCAGCAGCTTCCGGACAGGGGGCGATCGGGGTAGGACCAAAAACATTCAGTACTTC. This encodes CASSFRTGGDRGRTKNIQYF.

The gene calls are TRBV5-1 and TRBJ2-2; D might be TRBD2 (5 bases). CDR1 is SGHRS and CDR2 is YFSETQ in the germline V gene. The CDR3 sequence is 15 residues long. V gave up 4 bases and J gave up 7 bases, with 17 bases separating them. CDR3 sequence (DNA): TGCGCCAGCAGCCCGACCGTGGGAGCTGTCGGGGAGCTGTTTTTT. Its translation: CASSPTVGAVGELFF.